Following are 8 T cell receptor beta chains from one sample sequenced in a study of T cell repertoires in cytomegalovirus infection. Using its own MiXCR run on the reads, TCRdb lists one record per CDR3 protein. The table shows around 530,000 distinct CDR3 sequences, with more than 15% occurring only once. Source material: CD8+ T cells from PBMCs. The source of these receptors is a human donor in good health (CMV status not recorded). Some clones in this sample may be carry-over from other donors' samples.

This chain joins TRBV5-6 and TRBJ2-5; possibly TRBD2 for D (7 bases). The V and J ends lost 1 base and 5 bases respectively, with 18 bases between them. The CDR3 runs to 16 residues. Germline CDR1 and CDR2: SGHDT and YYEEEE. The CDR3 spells CASSLFGGGRGETQYF. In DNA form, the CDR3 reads TGTGCCAGCAGCTTGTTCGGGGGCGGGAGAGGGGAGACCCAGTACTTC.

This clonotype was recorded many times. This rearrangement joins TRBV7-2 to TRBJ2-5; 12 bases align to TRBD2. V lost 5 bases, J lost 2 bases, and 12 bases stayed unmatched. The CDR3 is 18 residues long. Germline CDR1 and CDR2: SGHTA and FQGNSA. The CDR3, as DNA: TGTGCCAGCAGCCTCGGGGGACGACTAGCGGGAGCACAAGAGACCCAGTACTTC. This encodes CASSLGGRLAGAQETQYF.

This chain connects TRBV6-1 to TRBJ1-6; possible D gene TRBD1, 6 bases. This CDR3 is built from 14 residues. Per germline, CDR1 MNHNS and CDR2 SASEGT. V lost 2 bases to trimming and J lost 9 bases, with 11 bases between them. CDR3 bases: TGTGCCAGCAGTGAACCAGGAGGGGGTTCACCCCTCCACTTT. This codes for CASSEPGGGSPLHF.

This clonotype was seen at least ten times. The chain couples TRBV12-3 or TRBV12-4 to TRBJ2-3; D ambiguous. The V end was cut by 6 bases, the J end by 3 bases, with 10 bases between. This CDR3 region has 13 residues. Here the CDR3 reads CASSPGNTDTQYF. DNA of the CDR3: TGTGCCAGCAGCCCGGGCAATACAGATACGCAGTATTTT.

Written as DNA, the CDR3 is TGTGCCAGCAGCCAAGATGAGAACAGGGGAACCGGGGAGCTGTTTTTT. This encodes CASSQDENRGTGELFF. The V call is TRBV4-2, the J call TRBJ2-2; TRBD1 matches at 7 bases. CDR1 is LGHNA and CDR2 is YNFKEQ in the germline V gene. The CDR3 has 16 residues. The J segment lost 5 bases and the V segment lost 0 bases, leaving 6 bases of the junction unmatched.

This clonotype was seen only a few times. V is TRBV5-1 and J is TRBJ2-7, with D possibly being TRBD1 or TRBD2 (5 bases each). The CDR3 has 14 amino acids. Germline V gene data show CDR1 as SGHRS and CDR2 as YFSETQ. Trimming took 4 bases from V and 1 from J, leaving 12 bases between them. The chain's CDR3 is CASSRGPGSYEQYF. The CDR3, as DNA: TGCGCCAGCAGCCGGGGCCCAGGGTCCTACGAGCAGTACTTC.

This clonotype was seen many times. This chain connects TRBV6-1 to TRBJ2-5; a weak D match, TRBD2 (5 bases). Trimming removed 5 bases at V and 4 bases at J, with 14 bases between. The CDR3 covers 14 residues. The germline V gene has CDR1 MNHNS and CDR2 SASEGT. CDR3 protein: CASSKIDGGETQYF. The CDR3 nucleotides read TGTGCCAGCAGTAAAATCGACGGAGGAGAGACCCAGTACTTC.

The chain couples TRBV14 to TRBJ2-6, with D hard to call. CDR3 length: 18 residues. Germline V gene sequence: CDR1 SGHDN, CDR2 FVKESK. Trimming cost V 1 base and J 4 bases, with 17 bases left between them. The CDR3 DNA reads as TGTGCCAGCAGCCAAGGTTGGCCTACAAGGGCCGGGGCCAACGTCCTGACTTTC. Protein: CASSQGWPTRAGANVLTF.